These 2 T cell receptor beta chains were sequenced from one sample in a study of chemoradiotherapy in HPV16-positive cancers (dated 2022 in TCRdb). Library prep was done by the immunoSEQ multiplex PCR assay. What TCRdb holds here is the immuneACCESS table cut down to in-frame rearrangements. Part of the clones is not present; checked against another copy, under half of the missing clones reflect an unresolved V gene, and the others are unexplained. For this sample the table gives 20,000 to 25,000 clones, of which 80% to 90% were detected only once. The ten largest clones represent about 2.3% of the sample. The starting material was blood, obtained from a patient who underwent chemoradiotherapy. The receptors stem from a human donor with HPV-associated anogenital cancer.

This rearrangement joins TRBV9 to TRBJ1-5; D not certain. CDR3 length equals 15 residues. The ends were cut back, 3 bases at V and 4 bases at J, with 14 bases in the middle. From germline, CDR1 is SGDLS and CDR2 YYNGEE. In DNA form, the CDR3 reads TGTGCCAGCAGCGGGAGCCCGGACGGGAATCAGCCCCAGCATTTT. Its translation is CASSGSPDGNQPQHF. Supplemented by reference TRBV9 and TRBJ1-5, the full variable domain reads DSGVTQTPKHLITATGQRVTLRCSPRSGDLSVYWYQQSLDQGLQFLIQYYNGEERAKGNILERFSAQQFPDLHSELNLSSLELGDSALYFCASSGSPDGNQPQHFGDGTRLSIL.

The chain combines TRBV11-2 with TRBJ2-3; maybe TRBD2 (5 bases). CDR1 is SGHAT and CDR2 is FQNNGV in the germline V gene. The V gene lost 5 bases and the J gene lost 0 bases, with 12 bases spanning the gap. The CDR3 contains 15 residues. This CDR3 is CASSPGVLSTDTQYF. CDR3 in DNA: TGTGCCAGCAGCCCCGGGGTCCTTAGCACAGATACGCAGTATTTT.